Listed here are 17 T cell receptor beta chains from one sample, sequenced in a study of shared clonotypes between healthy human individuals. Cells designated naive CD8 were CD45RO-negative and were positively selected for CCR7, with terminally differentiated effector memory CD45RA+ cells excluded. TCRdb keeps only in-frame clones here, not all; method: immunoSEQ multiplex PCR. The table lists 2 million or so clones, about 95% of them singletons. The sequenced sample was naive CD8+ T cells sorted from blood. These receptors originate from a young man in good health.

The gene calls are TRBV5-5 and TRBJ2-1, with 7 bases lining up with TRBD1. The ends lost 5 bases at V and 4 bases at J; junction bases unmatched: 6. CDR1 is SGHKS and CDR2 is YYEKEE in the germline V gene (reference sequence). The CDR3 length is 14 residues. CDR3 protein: CASRLKQGYNEQFF. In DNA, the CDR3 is TGTGCCAGCAGACTGAAACAGGGGTACAATGAGCAGTTCTTC.

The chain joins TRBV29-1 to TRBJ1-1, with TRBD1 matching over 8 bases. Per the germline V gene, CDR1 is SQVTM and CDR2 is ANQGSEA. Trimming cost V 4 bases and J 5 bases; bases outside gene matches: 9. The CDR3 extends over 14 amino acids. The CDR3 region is CSVAGTGLWTEAFF. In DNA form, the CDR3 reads TGCAGCGTTGCGGGGACAGGATTATGGACTGAAGCTTTCTTT.

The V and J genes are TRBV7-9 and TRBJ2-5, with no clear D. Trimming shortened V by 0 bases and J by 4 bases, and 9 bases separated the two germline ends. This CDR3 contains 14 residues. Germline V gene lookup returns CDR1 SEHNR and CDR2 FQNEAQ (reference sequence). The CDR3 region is CASSLAATRETQYF. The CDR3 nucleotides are TGTGCCAGCAGCTTAGCTGCGACAAGAGAGACCCAGTACTTC.

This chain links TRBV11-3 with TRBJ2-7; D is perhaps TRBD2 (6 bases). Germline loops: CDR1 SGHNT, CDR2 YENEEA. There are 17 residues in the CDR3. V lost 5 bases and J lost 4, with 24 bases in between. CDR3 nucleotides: TGTGCCAGCAGCCCCGGGGATTGGGCTAGCGAGACTTACGAGCAGTACTTC. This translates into CASSPGDWASETYEQYF.

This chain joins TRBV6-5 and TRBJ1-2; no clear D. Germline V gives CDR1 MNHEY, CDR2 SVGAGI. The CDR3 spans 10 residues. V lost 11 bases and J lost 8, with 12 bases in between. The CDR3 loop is CAHSLRGYTF. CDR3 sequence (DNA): TGTGCCCATTCCCTTAGAGGCTACACCTTC.

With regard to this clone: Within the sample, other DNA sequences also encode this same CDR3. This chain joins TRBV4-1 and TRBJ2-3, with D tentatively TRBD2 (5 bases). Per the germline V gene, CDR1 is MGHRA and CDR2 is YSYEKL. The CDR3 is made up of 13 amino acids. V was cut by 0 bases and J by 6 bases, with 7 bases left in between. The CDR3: CASSQDRGDTQYF. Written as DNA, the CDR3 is TGCGCCAGCAGCCAAGACCGCGGGGATACGCAGTATTTT.

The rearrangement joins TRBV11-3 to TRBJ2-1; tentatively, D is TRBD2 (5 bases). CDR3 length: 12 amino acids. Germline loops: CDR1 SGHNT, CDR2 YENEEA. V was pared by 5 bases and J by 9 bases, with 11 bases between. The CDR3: CASSPEEGEQFF. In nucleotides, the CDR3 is TGTGCCAGCAGCCCGGAGGAAGGTGAGCAGTTCTTC.

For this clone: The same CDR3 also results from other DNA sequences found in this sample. CDR3 region: CASSYATGYEQYF. The CDR3 DNA reads TGTGCCAGCAGTTACGCAACTGGCTACGAGCAGTACTTC. The chain uses TRBV6-5 and TRBJ2-7; unclear D gene. V was pared by 2 bases and J by 3 bases, with 8 bases between. CDR3 length equals 13 residues. Germline V lookup: CDR1 MNHEY, CDR2 SVGAGI.

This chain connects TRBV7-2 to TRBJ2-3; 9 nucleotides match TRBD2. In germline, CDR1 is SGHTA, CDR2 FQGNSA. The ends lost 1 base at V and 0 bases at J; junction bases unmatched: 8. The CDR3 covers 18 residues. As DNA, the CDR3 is TGTGCCAGCAGCTTAGAGTCTAGCGGGATGTATAGCACAGATACGCAGTATTTT. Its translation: CASSLESSGMYSTDTQYF. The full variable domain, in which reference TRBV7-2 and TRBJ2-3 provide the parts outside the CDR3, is GAGVSQSPSNKVTEKGKDVELRCDPISGHTALYWYRQSLGQGLEFLIYFQGNSAPDKSGLPSDRFSAERTGGSVSTLTIQRTQQEDSAVYLCASSLESSGMYSTDTQYFGPGTRLTVL.

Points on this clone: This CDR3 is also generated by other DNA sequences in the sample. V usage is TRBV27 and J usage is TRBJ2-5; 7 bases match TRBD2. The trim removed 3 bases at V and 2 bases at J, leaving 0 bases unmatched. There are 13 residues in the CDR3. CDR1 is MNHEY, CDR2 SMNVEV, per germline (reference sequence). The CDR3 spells CASSFGGQETQYF. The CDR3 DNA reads TGTGCCAGCAGTTTCGGGGGGCAAGAGACCCAGTACTTC.

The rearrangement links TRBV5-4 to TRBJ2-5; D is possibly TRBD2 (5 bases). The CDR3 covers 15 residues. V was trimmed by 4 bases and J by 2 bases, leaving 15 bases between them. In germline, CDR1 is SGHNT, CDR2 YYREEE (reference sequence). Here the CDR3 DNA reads TGTGCCAGCAGCGCCTACTCGGACTCTCAAGAGACCCAGTACTTC. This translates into CASSAYSDSQETQYF.

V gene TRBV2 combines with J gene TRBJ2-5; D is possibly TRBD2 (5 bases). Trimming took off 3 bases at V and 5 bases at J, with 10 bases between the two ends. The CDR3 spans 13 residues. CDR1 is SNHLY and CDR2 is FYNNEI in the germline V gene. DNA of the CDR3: TGTGCCAGCAGTGAGGAGGTGGGGGAGACCCAGTACTTC. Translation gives CASSEEVGETQYF.

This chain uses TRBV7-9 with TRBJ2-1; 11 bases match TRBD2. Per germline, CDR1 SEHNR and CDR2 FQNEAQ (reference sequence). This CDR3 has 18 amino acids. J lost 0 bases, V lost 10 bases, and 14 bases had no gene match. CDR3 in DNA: TGTGCCATCGAGACTAGCGGGGCTCCTCAAAGCTCCTACAATGAGCAGTTCTTC. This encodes CAIETSGAPQSSYNEQFF.

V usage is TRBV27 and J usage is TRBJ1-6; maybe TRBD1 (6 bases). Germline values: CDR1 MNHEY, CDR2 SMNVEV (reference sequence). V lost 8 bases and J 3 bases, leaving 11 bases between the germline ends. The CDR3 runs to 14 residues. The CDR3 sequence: CASGRGGYNSPLHF. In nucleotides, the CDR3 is TGTGCCAGCGGCAGGGGCGGCTATAATTCACCCCTCCACTTT.

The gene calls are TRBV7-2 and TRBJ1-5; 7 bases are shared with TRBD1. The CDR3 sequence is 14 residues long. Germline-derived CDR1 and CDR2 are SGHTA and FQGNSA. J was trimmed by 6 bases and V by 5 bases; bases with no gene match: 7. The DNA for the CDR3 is TGTGCCAGCAGCCAGGGACAGAGAGGTCAGCCCCAGCATTTT. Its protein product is CASSQGQRGQPQHF.

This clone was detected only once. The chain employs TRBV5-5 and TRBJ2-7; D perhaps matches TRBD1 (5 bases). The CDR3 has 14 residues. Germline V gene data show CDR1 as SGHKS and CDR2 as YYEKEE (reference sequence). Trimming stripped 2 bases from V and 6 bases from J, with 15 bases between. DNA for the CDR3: TGTGCCAGCAGCTTCGAGAGTGGGGCGGTCGAGCAGTACTTC. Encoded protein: CASSFESGAVEQYF.

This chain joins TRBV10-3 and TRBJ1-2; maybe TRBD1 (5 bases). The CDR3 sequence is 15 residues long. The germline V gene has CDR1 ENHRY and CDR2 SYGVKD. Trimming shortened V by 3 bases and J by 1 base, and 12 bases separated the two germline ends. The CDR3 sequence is CAISDPWDFNYGYTF. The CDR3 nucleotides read TGTGCCATCAGTGACCCCTGGGACTTTAACTATGGCTACACCTTC.